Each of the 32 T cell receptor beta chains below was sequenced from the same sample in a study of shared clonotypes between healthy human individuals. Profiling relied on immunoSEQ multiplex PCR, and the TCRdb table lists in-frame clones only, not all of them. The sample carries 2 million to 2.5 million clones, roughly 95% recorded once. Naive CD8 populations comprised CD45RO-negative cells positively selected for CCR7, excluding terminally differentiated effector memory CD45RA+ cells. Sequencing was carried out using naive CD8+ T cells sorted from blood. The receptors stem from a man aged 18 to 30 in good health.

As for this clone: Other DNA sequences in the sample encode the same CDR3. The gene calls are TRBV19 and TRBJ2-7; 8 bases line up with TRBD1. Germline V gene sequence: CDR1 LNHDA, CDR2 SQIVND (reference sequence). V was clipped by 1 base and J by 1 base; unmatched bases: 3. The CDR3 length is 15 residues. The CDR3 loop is CASSIAQGASYEQYF. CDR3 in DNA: TGTGCCAGTAGTATAGCTCAGGGGGCATCCTACGAGCAGTACTTC.

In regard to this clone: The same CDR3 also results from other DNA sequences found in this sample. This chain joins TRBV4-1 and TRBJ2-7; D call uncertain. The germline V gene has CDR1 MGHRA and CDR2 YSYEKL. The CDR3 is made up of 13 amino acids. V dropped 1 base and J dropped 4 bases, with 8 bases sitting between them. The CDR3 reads CASSQGSSYEQYF. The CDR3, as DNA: TGCGCCAGCAGCCAAGGATCCTCGTACGAGCAGTACTTC.

CDR3 amino acids: CASSETGTTYEQYF. CDR3 in DNA: TGTGCCAGCAGTGAAACCGGGACAACCTACGAGCAGTACTTC. V usage is TRBV28 and J usage is TRBJ2-7; D may be TRBD1 (6 bases). V lost 5 bases and J lost 2, with 13 bases in between. The CDR3 covers 14 residues. Looked up from germline, CDR1 is MDHEN and CDR2 is SYDVKM.

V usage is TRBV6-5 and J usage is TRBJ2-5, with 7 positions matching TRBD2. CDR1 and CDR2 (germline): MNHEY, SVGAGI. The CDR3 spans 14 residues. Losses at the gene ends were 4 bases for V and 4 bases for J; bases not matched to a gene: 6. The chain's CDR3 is CASSSSGEGETQYF. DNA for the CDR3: TGTGCCAGCAGTTCTAGCGGAGAAGGAGAGACCCAGTACTTC.

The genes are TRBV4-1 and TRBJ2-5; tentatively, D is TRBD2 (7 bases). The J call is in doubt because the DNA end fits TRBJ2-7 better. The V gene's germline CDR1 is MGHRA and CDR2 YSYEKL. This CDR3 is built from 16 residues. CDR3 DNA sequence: TGCGCCAGCAGCCAAGTGGCGCAGGGGAGGGCCTACGAGCAGTACTTC. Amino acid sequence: CASSQVAQGRAYEQYF.

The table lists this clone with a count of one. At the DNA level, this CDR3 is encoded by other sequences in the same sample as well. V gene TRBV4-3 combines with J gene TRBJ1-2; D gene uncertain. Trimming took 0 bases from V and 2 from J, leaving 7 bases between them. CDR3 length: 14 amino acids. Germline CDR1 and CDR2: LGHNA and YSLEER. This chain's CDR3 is CASSQDVGNYGYTF. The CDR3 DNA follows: TGCGCCAGCAGCCAAGATGTGGGGAACTATGGCTACACCTTC.

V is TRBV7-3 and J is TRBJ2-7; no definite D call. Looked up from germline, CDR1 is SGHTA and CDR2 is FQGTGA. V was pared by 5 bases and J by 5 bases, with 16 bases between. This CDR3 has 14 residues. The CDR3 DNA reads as TGTGCCAGCAGCAGACCCGGGCTGGACGACGAGCAGTACTTC. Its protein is CASSRPGLDDEQYF.

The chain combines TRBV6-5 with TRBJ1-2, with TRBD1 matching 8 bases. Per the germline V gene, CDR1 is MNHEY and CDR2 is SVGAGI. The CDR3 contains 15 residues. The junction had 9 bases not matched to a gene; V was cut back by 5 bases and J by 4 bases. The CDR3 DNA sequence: TGTGCCAGCAGTCCTCGGGACAGGCCATTCTATGGCTACACCTTC. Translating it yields CASSPRDRPFYGYTF.

The CDR3 sequence is CASSYGRELLIDNEQFF. Written as DNA, the CDR3 is TGCGCCAGCAGTTATGGCAGGGAACTCCTTATTGACAATGAGCAGTTCTTC. The chain recombines TRBV5-1 with TRBJ2-1; D may be TRBD1 (5 bases). V was shortened by 5 bases and J by 5 bases, with 23 bases between the two germline ends. From germline, CDR1 is SGHRS and CDR2 YFSETQ. CDR3 length equals 17 residues. The entire variable domain, with the rest obtained from reference TRBV5-1 and TRBJ2-1, is as follows: KAGVTQTPRYLIKTRGQQVTLSCSPISGHRSVSWYQQTPGQGLQFLFEYFSETQRNKGNFPGRFSGRQFSNSRSEMNVSTLELGDSALYLCASSYGRELLIDNEQFFGPGTRLTVL.

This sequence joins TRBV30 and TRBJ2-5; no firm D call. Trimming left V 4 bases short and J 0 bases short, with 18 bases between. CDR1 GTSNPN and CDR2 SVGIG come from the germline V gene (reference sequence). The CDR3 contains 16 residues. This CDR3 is CAWTPLEIHNQETQYF. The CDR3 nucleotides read TGTGCCTGGACCCCACTCGAGATACACAACCAAGAGACCCAGTACTTC.

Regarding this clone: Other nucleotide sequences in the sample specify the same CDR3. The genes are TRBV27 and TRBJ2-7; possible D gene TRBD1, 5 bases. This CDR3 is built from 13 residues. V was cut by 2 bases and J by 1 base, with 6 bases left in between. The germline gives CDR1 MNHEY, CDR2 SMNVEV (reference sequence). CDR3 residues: CASSLGHSYEQYF. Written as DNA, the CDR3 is TGTGCCAGCAGTTTAGGACATTCCTACGAGCAGTACTTC.

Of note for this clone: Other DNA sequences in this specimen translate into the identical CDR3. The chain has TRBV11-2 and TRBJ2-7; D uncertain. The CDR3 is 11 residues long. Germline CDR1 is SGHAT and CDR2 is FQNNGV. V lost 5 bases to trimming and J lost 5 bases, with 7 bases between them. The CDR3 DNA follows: TGTGCCAGCAGCCTCACCCACGAGCAGTACTTC. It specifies CASSLTHEQYF.

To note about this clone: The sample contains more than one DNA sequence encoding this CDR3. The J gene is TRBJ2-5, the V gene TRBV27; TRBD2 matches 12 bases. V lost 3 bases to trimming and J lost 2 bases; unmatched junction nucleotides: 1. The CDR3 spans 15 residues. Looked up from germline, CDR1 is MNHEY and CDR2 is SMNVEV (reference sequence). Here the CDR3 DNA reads TGTGCCAGCAGTTTTGGGACTAGCGGGCAAGAGACCCAGTACTTC. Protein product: CASSFGTSGQETQYF.

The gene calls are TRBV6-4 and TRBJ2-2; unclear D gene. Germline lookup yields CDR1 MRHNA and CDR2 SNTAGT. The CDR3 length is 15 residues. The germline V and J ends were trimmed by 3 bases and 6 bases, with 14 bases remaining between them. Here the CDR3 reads CASSERLEFAGELFF. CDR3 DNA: TGTGCCAGCAGTGAGCGGCTAGAATTTGCCGGGGAGCTGTTTTTT.

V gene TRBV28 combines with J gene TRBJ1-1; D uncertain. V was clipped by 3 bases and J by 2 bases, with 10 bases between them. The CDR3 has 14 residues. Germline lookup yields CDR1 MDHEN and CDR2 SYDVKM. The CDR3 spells CASSFNSLNTEAFF. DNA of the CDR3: TGTGCCAGCAGTTTCAACAGTCTTAACACTGAAGCTTTCTTT. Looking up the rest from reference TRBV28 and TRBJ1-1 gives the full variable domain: DVKVTQSSRYLVKRTGEKVFLECVQDMDHENMFWYRQDPGLGLRLIYFSYDVKMKEKGDIPEGYSVSREKKERFSLILESASTNQTSMYLCASSFNSLNTEAFFGQGTRLTVV.

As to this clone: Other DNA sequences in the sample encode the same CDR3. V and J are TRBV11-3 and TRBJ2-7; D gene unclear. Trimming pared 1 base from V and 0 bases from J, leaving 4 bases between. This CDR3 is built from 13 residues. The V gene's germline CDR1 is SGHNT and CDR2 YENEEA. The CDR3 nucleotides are TGTGCCAGCAGCTTAGGGACCTCCTACGAGCAGTACTTC. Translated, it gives CASSLGTSYEQYF.

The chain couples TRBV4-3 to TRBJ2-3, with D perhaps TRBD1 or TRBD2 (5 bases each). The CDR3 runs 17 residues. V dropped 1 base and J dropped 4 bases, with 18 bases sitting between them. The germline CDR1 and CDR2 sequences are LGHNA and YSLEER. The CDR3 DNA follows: TGCGCCAGCAGCCAAGCCTCCTCACTCGTGGGGGCAGATACGCAGTATTTT. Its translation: CASSQASSLVGADTQYF.

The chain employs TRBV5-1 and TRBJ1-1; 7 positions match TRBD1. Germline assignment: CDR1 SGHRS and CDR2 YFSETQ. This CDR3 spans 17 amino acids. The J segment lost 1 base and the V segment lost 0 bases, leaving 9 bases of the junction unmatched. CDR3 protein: CASSLVAGTAKNTEAFF. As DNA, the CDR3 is TGCGCCAGCAGCTTGGTAGCAGGGACAGCTAAGAACACTGAAGCTTTCTTT.

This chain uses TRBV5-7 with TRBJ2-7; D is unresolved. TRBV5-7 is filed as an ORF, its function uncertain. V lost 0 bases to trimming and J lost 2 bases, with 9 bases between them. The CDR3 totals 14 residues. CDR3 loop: CASSLALPTYEQYF. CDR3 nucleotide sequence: TGTGCCAGCAGCTTGGCCCTCCCTACCTACGAGCAGTACTTC.

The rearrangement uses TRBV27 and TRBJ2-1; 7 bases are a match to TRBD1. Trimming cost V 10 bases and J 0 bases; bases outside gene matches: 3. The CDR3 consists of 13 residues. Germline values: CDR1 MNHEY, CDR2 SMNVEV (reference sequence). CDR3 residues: CATGTDSYNEQFF. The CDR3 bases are TGTGCCACCGGGACAGACTCCTACAATGAGCAGTTCTTC.

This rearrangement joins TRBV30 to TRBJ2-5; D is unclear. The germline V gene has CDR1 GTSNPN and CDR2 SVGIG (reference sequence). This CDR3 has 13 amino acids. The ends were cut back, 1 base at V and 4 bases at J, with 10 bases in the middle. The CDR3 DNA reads TGTGCCTGGAGTGCCGGGTTTGGAGAGACCCAGTACTTC. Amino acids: CAWSAGFGETQYF.

The CDR3 bases are TGTGCCAGCAGCTTGCGGGCGGGAGGGCCGAAGGAGCAGTACTTC. As protein: CASSLRAGGPKEQYF. The V gene is TRBV5-6, the J gene TRBJ2-7; 9 nucleotides line up with TRBD2. CDR1 is SGHDT, CDR2 YYEEEE, per germline. The CDR3 loop spans 15 amino acids. The ends lost 1 base at V and 7 bases at J; junction bases unmatched: 9.

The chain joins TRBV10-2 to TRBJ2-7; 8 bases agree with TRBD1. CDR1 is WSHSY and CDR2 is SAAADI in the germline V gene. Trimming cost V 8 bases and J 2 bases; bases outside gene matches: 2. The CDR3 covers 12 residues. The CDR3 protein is CASRTGTYEQYF. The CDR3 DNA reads TGCGCCAGCCGGACAGGGACCTACGAGCAGTACTTC.

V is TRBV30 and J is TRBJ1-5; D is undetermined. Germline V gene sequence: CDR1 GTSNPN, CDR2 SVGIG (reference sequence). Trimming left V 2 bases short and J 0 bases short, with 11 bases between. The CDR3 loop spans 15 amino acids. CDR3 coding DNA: TGTGCCTGGAGTAAAGGAGAGAGTAGCAATCAGCCCCAGCATTTT. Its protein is CAWSKGESSNQPQHF. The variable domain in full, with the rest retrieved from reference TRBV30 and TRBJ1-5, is SQTIHQWPATLVQPVGSPLSLECTVEGTSNPNLYWYRQAAGRGLQLLFYSVGIGQISSEVPQNLSASRPQDRQFILSSKKLLLSDSGFYLCAWSKGESSNQPQHFGDGTRLSIL.

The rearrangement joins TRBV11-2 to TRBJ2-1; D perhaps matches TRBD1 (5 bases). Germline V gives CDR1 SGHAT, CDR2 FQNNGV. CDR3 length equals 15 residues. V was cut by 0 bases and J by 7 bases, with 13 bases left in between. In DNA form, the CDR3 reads TGTGCCAGCAGCTTAGAGGCAGGGTTAGTGAATGAGCAGTTCTTC. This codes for CASSLEAGLVNEQFF.

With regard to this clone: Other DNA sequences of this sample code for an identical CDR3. The CDR3 loop reads CASSFGTDEQYF. The CDR3 nucleotides are TGTGCCAGCAGCTTTGGTACGGACGAGCAGTACTTC. The rearrangement uses TRBV5-6 and TRBJ2-7; D not certain. V was shortened by 2 bases and J by 5 bases, with 8 bases between the two germline ends. CDR1 SGHDT and CDR2 YYEEEE come from the germline V gene. The CDR3 consists of 12 residues.

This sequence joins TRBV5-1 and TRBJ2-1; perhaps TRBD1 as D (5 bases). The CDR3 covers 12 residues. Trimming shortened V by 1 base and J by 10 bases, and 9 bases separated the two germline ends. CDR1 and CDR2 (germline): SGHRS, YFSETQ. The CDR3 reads CASSLPGKEQFF. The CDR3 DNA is TGCGCCAGCAGCTTGCCAGGGAAGGAGCAGTTCTTC.

Here the CDR3 reads CASSPPRIGQGADTEAFF. CDR3 coding DNA: TGTGCCAGCTCACCACCGAGAATTGGACAGGGGGCTGACACTGAAGCTTTCTTT. The chain uses TRBV18 and TRBJ1-1; 11 nucleotides agree with TRBD1. Losses at the gene ends were 0 bases for V and 3 bases for J; bases not matched to a gene: 9. The CDR3 sequence is 18 residues long. The germline gives CDR1 KGHSH, CDR2 LQKENI.

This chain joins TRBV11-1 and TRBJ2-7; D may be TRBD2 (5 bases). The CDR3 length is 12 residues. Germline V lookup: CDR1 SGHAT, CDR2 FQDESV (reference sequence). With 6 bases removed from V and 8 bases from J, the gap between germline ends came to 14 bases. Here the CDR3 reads CASRSPEGKQYF. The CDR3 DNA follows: TGTGCCAGCAGGTCTCCCGAGGGAAAGCAGTACTTC.

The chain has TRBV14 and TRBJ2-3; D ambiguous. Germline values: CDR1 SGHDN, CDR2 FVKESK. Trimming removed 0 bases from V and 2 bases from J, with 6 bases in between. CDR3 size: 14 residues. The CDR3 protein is CASSQDSPTDTQYF. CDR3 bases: TGTGCCAGCAGCCAAGACAGCCCCACAGATACGCAGTATTTT.

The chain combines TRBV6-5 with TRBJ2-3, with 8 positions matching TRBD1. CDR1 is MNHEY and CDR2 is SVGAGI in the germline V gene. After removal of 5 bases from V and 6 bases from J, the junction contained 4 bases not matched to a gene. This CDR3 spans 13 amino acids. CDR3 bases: TGTGCCAGCAGTCGGACAGGGATTGATACGCAGTATTTT. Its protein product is CASSRTGIDTQYF.

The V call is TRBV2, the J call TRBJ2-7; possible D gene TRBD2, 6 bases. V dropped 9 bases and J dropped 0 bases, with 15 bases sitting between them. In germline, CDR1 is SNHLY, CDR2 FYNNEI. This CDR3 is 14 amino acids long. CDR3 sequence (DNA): TGTGCCAGTATTTGGCGGGGAAACTCCTACGAGCAGTACTTC. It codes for CASIWRGNSYEQYF.